This is a list of T cell receptor beta chains from one sample in a study of graft-versus-host responses after intestinal transplantation. Method: immunoSEQ multiplex PCR; TCRdb's copy keeps in-frame clones and lacks some. This table holds approximately 100,000 clones, roughly 93% found once. These receptors' antigens are unknown. The starting material was unstimulated CD8+ T cells sorted from spleen or lymph node cells, obtained before intestinal transplant. The receptors come from a human donor who received an intestinal transplant. CDR3s include the opening cysteine and the closing phenylalanine or tryptophan. D genes are given only for firm matches. Some rows have no size entry. The others give once, few or many, or a class for an expanded clone.

clone size: NA
D gene: TRBD2
J gene: TRBJ2-1
V gene: TRBV15
CDR3 protein: CATKRGGLDEQFF
CDR3 DNA: TGTGCCACAAAGCGGGGGGGCCTGGATGAGCAGTTCTTC

clone size: NA
D gene: TRBD1
J gene: TRBJ2-5
V gene: TRBV11-2
CDR3 protein: CASRRQGGQQETQYF
CDR3 DNA: TGTGCCAGCAGAAGACAGGGGGGTCAACAGGAGACCCAGTACTTC

clone size: NA
D gene: TRBD2
J gene: TRBJ2-5
V gene: TRBV7-9
CDR3 protein: CASSHPSSGGARTQYF
CDR3 DNA: TGTGCCAGCAGCCACCCGAGTAGCGGGGGGGCTCGGACCCAGTACTTC

clone size: NA
D gene: TRBD2
J gene: TRBJ2-3
V gene: TRBV2
CDR3 protein: CASSEALAGGLPTDTQYF
CDR3 DNA: TGTGCCAGCAGTGAAGCTCTAGCGGGGGGATTACCCACAGATACGCAGTATTTT

clone size: NA
D gene: TRBD2
J gene: TRBJ2-7
V gene: TRBV10-2
CDR3 protein: CASSGTSGTTEQYF
CDR3 DNA: TGCGCCAGCAGTGGGACTAGCGGGACTACGGAGCAGTACTTC

clone size: once
D gene: TRBD1
J gene: TRBJ2-7
V gene: TRBV9
CDR3 protein: CASSVGTGGEQYF
CDR3 DNA: TGTGCCAGCAGCGTAGGGACAGGGGGCGAGCAGTACTTC

clone size: NA
D gene: NA
J gene: TRBJ1-5
V gene: TRBV10-1
CDR3 protein: CVSHRSDSGLAPQPQHF
CDR3 DNA: TGCGTATCACACAGGAGCGATTCGGGGTTGGCCCCTCAGCCCCAGCATTTT

clone size: NA
D gene: NA
J gene: TRBJ1-4
V gene: TRBV6-1
CDR3 protein: CASSEWQINEKLFF
CDR3 DNA: TGTGCCAGCAGTGAATGGCAGATAAATGAAAAACTGTTTTTT

clone size: NA
D gene: NA
J gene: TRBJ2-3
V gene: TRBV14
CDR3 protein: CASSPQGARVTDTQYF
CDR3 DNA: TGTGCCAGCAGCCCCCAGGGAGCGAGAGTCACAGATACGCAGTATTTT

clone size: once
D gene: NA
J gene: TRBJ1-2
V gene: TRBV15
CDR3 protein: CATSSHTGNYGYTF
CDR3 DNA: TGTGCCACCAGCAGTCATACAGGGAACTATGGCTACACCTTC

clone size: NA
D gene: TRBD1
J gene: TRBJ2-7
V gene: TRBV11-2
CDR3 protein: CASSLDVVLAGTGTGEQYF
CDR3 DNA: TGTGCCAGCAGCTTAGATGTCGTTCTGGCCGGGACAGGGACGGGGGAGCAGTACTTC

clone size: NA
D gene: NA
J gene: TRBJ1-1
V gene: TRBV7-6
CDR3 protein: CASSLAPNTEAFF
CDR3 DNA: TGTGCCAGCAGCTTAGCGCCGAACACTGAAGCTTTCTTT

clone size: NA
D gene: NA
J gene: TRBJ1-5
V gene: TRBV11-2
CDR3 protein: CASSISGLTNQPQHF
CDR3 DNA: TGTGCCAGCAGCATCAGCGGACTTACAAATCAGCCCCAGCATTTT

clone size: NA
D gene: NA
J gene: TRBJ2-3
V gene: TRBV29-1
CDR3 protein: CSVEGASVLSVADTQYF
CDR3 DNA: TGCAGCGTTGAGGGGGCTAGCGTCCTCTCCGTGGCAGATACGCAGTATTTT

clone size: NA
D gene: NA
J gene: TRBJ1-1
V gene: TRBV6-5
CDR3 protein: CASSYSGGMNTEAFF
CDR3 DNA: TGTGCCAGCAGTTACTCAGGCGGGATGAACACTGAAGCTTTCTTT

clone size: NA
D gene: NA
J gene: TRBJ2-1
V gene: TRBV5-6
CDR3 protein: CASSSVGYNEQFF
CDR3 DNA: TGTGCCAGCAGCTCAGTGGGTTACAATGAGCAGTTCTTC

clone size: NA
D gene: TRBD1
J gene: TRBJ2-5
V gene: TRBV15
CDR3 protein: CATSRDGEFEGTGGWETQYF
CDR3 DNA: TGTGCCACCAGCAGAGATGGGGAATTCGAAGGGACAGGGGGCTGGGAGACCCAGTACTTC

clone size: NA
D gene: NA
J gene: TRBJ2-4
V gene: TRBV6-5
CDR3 protein: CASSPMEGAGYIQYF
CDR3 DNA: TGTGCCAGCAGCCCGATGGAGGGCGCGGGGTACATTCAGTACTTC

clone size: NA
D gene: NA
J gene: TRBJ2-1
V gene: TRBV9
CDR3 protein: CASSGGSGGAHNEQFF
CDR3 DNA: TGTGCCAGCAGCGGGGGGTCTGGGGGGGCCCACAATGAGCAGTTCTTC

clone size: NA
D gene: NA
J gene: TRBJ2-7
V gene: TRBV23-1
CDR3 protein: CASPHTRGSKYEQYF
CDR3 DNA: TGCGCCAGCCCCCACACGAGAGGGTCTAAATACGAGCAGTACTTC

clone size: once
D gene: TRBD1
J gene: TRBJ1-2
V gene: TRBV2
CDR3 protein: CASAGQGAGVTNGYTF
CDR3 DNA: TGTGCCAGCGCAGGACAGGGGGCTGGTGTGACTAATGGCTACACCTTC

clone size: NA
D gene: TRBD2
J gene: TRBJ2-1
V gene: TRBV19
CDR3 protein: CASSSRGDEFF
CDR3 DNA: TGTGCCAGTAGCAGTCGGGGGGACGAGTTCTTC

clone size: NA
D gene: TRBD2
J gene: TRBJ2-7
V gene: TRBV5-4
CDR3 protein: CASSGPGGLDEQYF
CDR3 DNA: TGTGCCAGCAGCGGCCCGGGGGGGCTCGACGAGCAGTACTTC

clone size: NA
D gene: NA
J gene: TRBJ2-1
V gene: TRBV5-1
CDR3 protein: CASSFRGFGNEQFF
CDR3 DNA: TGCGCCAGCAGCTTTCGGGGTTTCGGCAATGAGCAGTTCTTC

clone size: NA
D gene: TRBD2
J gene: TRBJ2-3
V gene: TRBV5-1
CDR3 protein: CASSPLLGSGVITDTQYF
CDR3 DNA: TGCGCCAGCAGCCCTCTCCTCGGTAGCGGGGTTATCACAGATACGCAGTATTTT

clone size: NA
D gene: NA
J gene: TRBJ1-1
V gene: TRBV29-1
CDR3 protein: CSVEGGGTLWDEAFF
CDR3 DNA: TGCAGCGTTGAAGGAGGGGGAACTCTTTGGGATGAAGCTTTCTTT

clone size: NA
D gene: NA
J gene: TRBJ2-5
V gene: TRBV6-5
CDR3 protein: CASSYGQMSSQYF
CDR3 DNA: TGTGCCAGCAGTTACGGCCAGATGAGTTCCCAGTACTTC

clone size: NA
D gene: NA
J gene: TRBJ2-1
V gene: TRBV5-1
CDR3 protein: CASSPTSGLYNEQFF
CDR3 DNA: TGCGCCAGCAGCCCAACCAGCGGGCTATACAATGAGCAGTTCTTC

clone size: NA
D gene: NA
J gene: TRBJ1-4
V gene: TRBV6-5
CDR3 protein: CASALWGANEKLFF
CDR3 DNA: TGTGCCAGCGCCCTGTGGGGGGCTAATGAAAAACTGTTTTTT

clone size: NA
D gene: NA
J gene: TRBJ2-4
V gene: TRBV11-2
CDR3 protein: CASSLGYGGMGKNIQYF
CDR3 DNA: TGTGCCAGCAGCTTAGGGTATGGGGGGATGGGCAAAAACATTCAGTACTTC

clone size: NA
D gene: NA
J gene: TRBJ2-3
V gene: TRBV12-5
CDR3 protein: CASGPGPLTDTQYF
CDR3 DNA: TGTGCTAGTGGTCCCGGACCTCTCACAGATACGCAGTATTTT

clone size: NA
D gene: TRBD1
J gene: TRBJ1-5
V gene: TRBV27
CDR3 protein: CASSSTGNQPQHF
CDR3 DNA: TGTGCCAGCAGTTCGACAGGGAATCAGCCCCAGCATTTT

clone size: NA
D gene: NA
J gene: TRBJ2-2
V gene: TRBV7-2
CDR3 protein: CASSLGPYDRDFNTGELFF
CDR3 DNA: TGTGCCAGCAGCCTTGGGCCTTATGACCGGGACTTCAACACCGGGGAGCTGTTTTTT

clone size: NA
D gene: TRBD2
J gene: TRBJ2-1
V gene: TRBV7-9
CDR3 protein: CASSKVAGGSDEQFF
CDR3 DNA: TGTGCCAGCAGCAAAGTAGCGGGGGGGTCGGATGAGCAGTTCTTC

clone size: NA
D gene: NA
J gene: TRBJ2-1
V gene: TRBV11-3
CDR3 protein: CASTPPGGRNEQFF
CDR3 DNA: TGTGCCAGCACCCCCCCCGGGGGGCGGAATGAGCAGTTCTTC

clone size: NA
D gene: TRBD1
J gene: TRBJ2-5
V gene: TRBV6-1
CDR3 protein: CASAPTGGAETQYF
CDR3 DNA: TGTGCCAGCGCTCCGACAGGGGGCGCCGAGACCCAGTACTTC

clone size: NA
D gene: NA
J gene: TRBJ1-4
V gene: TRBV6-1
CDR3 protein: CASSEWWGGRANEKLFF
CDR3 DNA: TGTGCCAGCAGTGAATGGTGGGGGGGGCGGGCTAATGAAAAACTGTTTTTT

clone size: NA
D gene: NA
J gene: TRBJ1-3
V gene: TRBV7-8
CDR3 protein: CASSQQGTSGNTIYF
CDR3 DNA: TGTGCCAGCAGCCAGCAGGGGACGTCCGGAAACACCATATATTTT

clone size: NA
D gene: NA
J gene: TRBJ2-5
V gene: TRBV6-5
CDR3 protein: CASSYVPAQETQYF
CDR3 DNA: TGTGCCAGCAGTTACGTGCCAGCCCAAGAGACCCAGTACTTC

clone size: NA
D gene: NA
J gene: TRBJ1-1
V gene: TRBV6-6
CDR3 protein: CASIADTEAFF
CDR3 DNA: TGTGCCAGCATTGCGGACACTGAAGCTTTCTTT

clone size: NA
D gene: NA
J gene: TRBJ2-3
V gene: TRBV4-1
CDR3 protein: CASSQSTSTDTQYF
CDR3 DNA: TGCGCCAGCAGCCAATCTACTAGCACAGATACGCAGTATTTT

clone size: NA
D gene: TRBD1
J gene: TRBJ2-3
V gene: TRBV5-4
CDR3 protein: CASSLQGADTQYF
CDR3 DNA: TGTGCCAGCAGCCTACAGGGGGCAGATACGCAGTATTTT

clone size: few
D gene: NA
J gene: TRBJ1-1
V gene: TRBV19
CDR3 protein: CASNRVGTEAFF
CDR3 DNA: TGTGCCAGTAATAGGGTTGGGACTGAAGCTTTCTTT

clone size: NA
D gene: NA
J gene: TRBJ2-1
V gene: TRBV30
CDR3 protein: CAWSDLDSYNEQFF
CDR3 DNA: TGTGCCTGGAGTGACCTCGACAGTTACAATGAGCAGTTCTTC

clone size: NA
D gene: TRBD2
J gene: TRBJ2-7
V gene: TRBV7-8
CDR3 protein: CASSFGGSWEQYF
CDR3 DNA: TGTGCCAGCAGCTTTGGCGGGAGCTGGGAGCAGTACTTC

clone size: NA
D gene: NA
J gene: TRBJ2-7
V gene: TRBV6-5
CDR3 protein: CATLGGLDEQYF
CDR3 DNA: TGTGCCACCCTTGGGGGGCTGGACGAGCAGTACTTC

clone size: NA
D gene: TRBD1
J gene: TRBJ1-2
V gene: TRBV30
CDR3 protein: CAWSVPGGAYGYTF
CDR3 DNA: TGTGCCTGGAGTGTTCCAGGGGGGGCTTATGGCTACACCTTC

clone size: NA
D gene: NA
J gene: TRBJ1-2
V gene: TRBV11-2
CDR3 protein: CASSLRRQANYLYGYTF
CDR3 DNA: TGTGCCAGCAGCTTACGTCGACAGGCGAACTACCTATATGGCTACACCTTC

clone size: NA
D gene: TRBD1
J gene: TRBJ1-1
V gene: TRBV10-2
CDR3 protein: CASSDGGGWTEAFF
CDR3 DNA: TGCGCCAGCAGTGATGGAGGGGGCTGGACTGAAGCTTTCTTT

clone size: NA
D gene: TRBD2
J gene: TRBJ2-1
V gene: TRBV5-1
CDR3 protein: CASSPASGGTYNEQFF
CDR3 DNA: TGCGCCAGCAGCCCTGCTAGCGGGGGGACCTACAATGAGCAGTTCTTC

clone size: NA
D gene: TRBD1
J gene: TRBJ2-7
V gene: TRBV7-9
CDR3 protein: CASSGQGLSYEQYF
CDR3 DNA: TGTGCCAGCAGTGGACAGGGCCTCTCCTACGAGCAGTACTTC

clone size: once
D gene: NA
J gene: TRBJ1-4
V gene: TRBV15
CDR3 protein: CATSREGVEKLFF
CDR3 DNA: TGTGCCACCAGCAGAGAGGGAGTCGAAAAACTGTTTTTT

clone size: few
D gene: NA
J gene: TRBJ2-7
V gene: TRBV10-1
CDR3 protein: CASSGESEQYF
CDR3 DNA: TGCGCCAGCAGTGGTGAGTCCGAGCAGTACTTC

clone size: once
D gene: NA
J gene: TRBJ2-1
V gene: TRBV6-6
CDR3 protein: CASSYSTYNEQFF
CDR3 DNA: TGTGCCAGCAGTTACTCTACATACAATGAGCAGTTCTTC

clone size: once
D gene: NA
J gene: TRBJ1-4
V gene: TRBV5-1
CDR3 protein: CASSLSFGGRGEKLFF
CDR3 DNA: TGCGCCAGCAGCTTGTCATTCGGGGGGAGAGGTGAAAAACTGTTTTTT

clone size: NA
D gene: NA
J gene: TRBJ2-7
V gene: TRBV29-1
CDR3 protein: CSVVRQSGEQYF
CDR3 DNA: TGCAGCGTTGTGCGGCAATCGGGGGAGCAGTACTTC

clone size: once
D gene: TRBD1
J gene: TRBJ2-3
V gene: TRBV30
CDR3 protein: CAWGTAFSTDTQYF
CDR3 DNA: TGTGCCTGGGGGACAGCCTTTAGCACAGATACGCAGTATTTT

clone size: NA
D gene: NA
J gene: TRBJ2-2
V gene: TRBV7-3
CDR3 protein: CASSLMGTGELFF
CDR3 DNA: TGTGCCAGCAGCTTAATGGGTACCGGGGAGCTGTTTTTT

clone size: NA
D gene: NA
J gene: TRBJ2-4
V gene: TRBV9
CDR3 protein: CASSVGGFKNIQYF
CDR3 DNA: TGTGCCAGCAGCGTAGGCGGCTTCAAAAACATTCAGTACTTC

clone size: NA
D gene: NA
J gene: TRBJ1-4
V gene: TRBV5-1
CDR3 protein: CASSLDWGFNEKLFF
CDR3 DNA: TGCGCCAGCAGCTTGGACTGGGGGTTTAATGAAAAACTGTTTTTT